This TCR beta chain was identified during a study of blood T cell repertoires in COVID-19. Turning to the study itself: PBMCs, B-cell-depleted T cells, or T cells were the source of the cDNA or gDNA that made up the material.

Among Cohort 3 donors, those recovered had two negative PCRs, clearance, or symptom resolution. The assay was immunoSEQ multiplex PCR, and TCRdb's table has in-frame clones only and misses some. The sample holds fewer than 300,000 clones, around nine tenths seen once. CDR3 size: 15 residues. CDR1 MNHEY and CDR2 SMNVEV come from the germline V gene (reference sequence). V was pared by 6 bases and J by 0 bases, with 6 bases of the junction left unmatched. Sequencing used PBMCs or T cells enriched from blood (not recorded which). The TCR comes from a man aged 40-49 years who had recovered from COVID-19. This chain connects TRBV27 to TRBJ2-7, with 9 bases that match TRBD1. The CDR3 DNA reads TGTGCCAGCAGCTCCGGGACAGGGCCCTCCTACGAGCAGTACTTC. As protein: CASSSGTGPSYEQYF.